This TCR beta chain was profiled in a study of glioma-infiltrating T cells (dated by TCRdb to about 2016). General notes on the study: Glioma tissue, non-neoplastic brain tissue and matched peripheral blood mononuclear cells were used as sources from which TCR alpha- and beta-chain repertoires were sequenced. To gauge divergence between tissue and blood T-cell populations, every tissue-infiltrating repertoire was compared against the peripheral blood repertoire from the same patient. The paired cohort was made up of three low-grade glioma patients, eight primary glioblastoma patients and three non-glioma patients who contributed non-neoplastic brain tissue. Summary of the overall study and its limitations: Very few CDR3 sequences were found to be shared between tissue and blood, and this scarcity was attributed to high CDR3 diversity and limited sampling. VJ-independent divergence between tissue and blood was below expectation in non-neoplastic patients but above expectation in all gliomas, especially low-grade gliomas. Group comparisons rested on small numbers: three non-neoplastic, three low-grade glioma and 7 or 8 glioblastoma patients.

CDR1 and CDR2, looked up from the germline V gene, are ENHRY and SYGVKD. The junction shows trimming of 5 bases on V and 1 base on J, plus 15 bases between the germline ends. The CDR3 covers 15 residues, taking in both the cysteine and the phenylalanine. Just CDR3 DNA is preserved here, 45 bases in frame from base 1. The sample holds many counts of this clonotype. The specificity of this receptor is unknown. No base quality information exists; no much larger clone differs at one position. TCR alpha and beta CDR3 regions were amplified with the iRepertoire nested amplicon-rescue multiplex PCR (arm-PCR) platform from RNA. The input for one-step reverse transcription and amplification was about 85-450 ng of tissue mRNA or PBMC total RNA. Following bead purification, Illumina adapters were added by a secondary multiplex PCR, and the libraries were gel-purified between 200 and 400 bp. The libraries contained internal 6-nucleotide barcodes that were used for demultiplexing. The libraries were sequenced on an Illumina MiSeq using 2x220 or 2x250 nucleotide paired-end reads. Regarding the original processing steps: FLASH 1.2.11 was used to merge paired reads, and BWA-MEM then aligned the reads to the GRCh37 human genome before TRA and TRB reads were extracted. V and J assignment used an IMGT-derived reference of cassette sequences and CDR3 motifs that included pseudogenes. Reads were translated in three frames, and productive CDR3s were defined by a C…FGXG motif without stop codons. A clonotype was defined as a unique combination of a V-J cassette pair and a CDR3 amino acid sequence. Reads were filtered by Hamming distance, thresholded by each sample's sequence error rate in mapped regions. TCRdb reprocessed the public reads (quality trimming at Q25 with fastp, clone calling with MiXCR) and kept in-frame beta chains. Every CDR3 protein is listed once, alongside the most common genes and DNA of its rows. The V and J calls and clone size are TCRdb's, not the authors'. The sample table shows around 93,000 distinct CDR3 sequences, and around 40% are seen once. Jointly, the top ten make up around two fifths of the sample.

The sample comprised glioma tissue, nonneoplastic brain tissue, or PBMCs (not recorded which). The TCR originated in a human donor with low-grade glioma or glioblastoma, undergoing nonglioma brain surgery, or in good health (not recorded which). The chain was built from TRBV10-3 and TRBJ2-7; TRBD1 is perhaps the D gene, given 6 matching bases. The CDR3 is CAISQTGTQSYEQYF. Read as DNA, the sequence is TGTGCCATCAGTCAAACCGGGACACAATCCTACGAGCAGTACTTC.